Listed below are T cell receptor beta chains from one sample, sequenced in a study of radiation and T cells in renal cell carcinoma. Method: immunoSEQ multiplex PCR; TCRdb's copy keeps in-frame clones and lacks some. In the table there are roughly 78,000 clones, roughly 82% of which are singletons. The input for sequencing was blood, taken from a patient whose treatment included radiotherapy and nephrectomy. The receptors shown here come from a man aged 60 to 75 with renal cell carcinoma. CDR3s leave out the opening cysteine and the closing phenylalanine or tryptophan. D genes are given only for firm matches.

V gene	D gene	J gene	CDR3 protein
TRBV30	-	TRBJ1-1	AWSPGGPYTEAF
TRBV2	-	TRBJ2-3	ASDGSLNGADTQY
TRBV18	-	TRBJ2-3	ASSPPTGTNTQY
TRBV4-3	-	TRBJ2-1	ASSQGYGGTPNEQF
TRBV5-6	TRBD1	TRBJ1-3	ASSLTGGAGNTIY
TRBV27	TRBD1	TRBJ1-1	ASSLPTGGTDTEAF
TRBV10-1	-	TRBJ2-7	ATGTESSYEQY
TRBV10-2	-	TRBJ2-1	ASSDGRGGYNEQF
TRBV29-1	TRBD1	TRBJ2-2	SVETDRGNTGELF
TRBV15	-	TRBJ2-4	ATSRVSDLAKNIQY